What follows is one T cell receptor beta chain and its context. Its antigen is still unknown. This specimen belongs to a study of blood T cells in healthy people across ages. The CDR3 consists of 15 residues. V lost 4 bases and J lost 2, with 14 bases in between. Germline CDR1 reads LGHNA; CDR2 reads YSLEER. Donors were healthy Caucasian individuals from Russia aged about 6 to 95. PBMCs, at least 6.5 million per sample, were isolated. Study results and limitations: Across the age range, TCR beta diversity per million T cells fell in a roughly linear way.

Sample-barcoded 5' priming and a J-beta primer mix drove a second PCR of roughly 7 to 11 cycles. Carrying 12 random nucleotides, a template-switch adaptor labeled each individual cDNA molecule. MiXCR was run by TCRdb on the 5' RACE reads, yielding one entry per CDR3 protein. Of 1,300,000 or so distinct CDR3 sequences listed, approximately 59% were seen once; the top ten hold about 6.3%. The V gene is TRBV4-3, the J gene TRBJ2-5; D is possibly TRBD1 or TRBD2 (5 bases each). The TCR originated in a man between 18 and 35 years old in good health. Sequenced sample: blood. The CDR3 here is CASSPLTGPQETQYF. As DNA, the CDR3 is TGCGCCAGCAGCCCTTTGACGGGGCCACAAGAGACCCAGTACTTC.